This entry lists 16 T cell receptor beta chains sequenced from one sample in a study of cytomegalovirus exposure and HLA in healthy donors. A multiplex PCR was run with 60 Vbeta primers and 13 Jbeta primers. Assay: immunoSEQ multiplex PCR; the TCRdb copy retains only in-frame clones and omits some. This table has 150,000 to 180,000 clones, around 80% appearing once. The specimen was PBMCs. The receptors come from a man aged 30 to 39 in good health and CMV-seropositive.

Here the CDR3 reads CASSQGGREAFF. The CDR3 DNA is TGTGCCAGCAGTCAGGGGGGTCGTGAAGCTTTCTTT. This sequence joins TRBV6-5 and TRBJ1-1, with 7 bases matching TRBD1. V lost 5 bases to trimming and J lost 7 bases; unmatched junction nucleotides: 4. Per the germline V gene, CDR1 is MNHEY and CDR2 is SVGAGI. The CDR3 is 12 residues long.

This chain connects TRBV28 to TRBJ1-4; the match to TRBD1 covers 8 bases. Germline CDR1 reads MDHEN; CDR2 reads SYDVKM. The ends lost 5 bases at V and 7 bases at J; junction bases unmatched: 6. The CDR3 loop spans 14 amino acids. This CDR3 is CASSQDRAGEKLFF. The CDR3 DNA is TGTGCCAGCAGTCAGGACAGGGCGGGTGAAAAACTGTTTTTT. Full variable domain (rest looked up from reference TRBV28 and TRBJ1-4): DVKVTQSSRYLVKRTGEKVFLECVQDMDHENMFWYRQDPGLGLRLIYFSYDVKMKEKGDIPEGYSVSREKKERFSLILESASTNQTSMYLCASSQDRAGEKLFFGSGTQLSVL.

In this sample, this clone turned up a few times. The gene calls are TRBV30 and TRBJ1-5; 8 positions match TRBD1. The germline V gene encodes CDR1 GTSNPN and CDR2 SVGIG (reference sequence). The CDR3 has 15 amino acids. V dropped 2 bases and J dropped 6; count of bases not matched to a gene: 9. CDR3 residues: CAWSRGQGAIQPQHF. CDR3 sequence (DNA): TGTGCCTGGAGTCGAGGGCAGGGGGCAATTCAGCCCCAGCATTTT.

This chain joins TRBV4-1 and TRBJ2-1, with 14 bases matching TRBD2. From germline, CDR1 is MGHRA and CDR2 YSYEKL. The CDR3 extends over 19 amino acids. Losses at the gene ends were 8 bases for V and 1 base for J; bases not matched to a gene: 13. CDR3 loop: CASHGGRTSGRNSYNEQFF. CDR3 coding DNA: TGCGCCAGCCACGGCGGGAGGACTAGCGGGAGGAATTCCTACAATGAGCAGTTCTTC.

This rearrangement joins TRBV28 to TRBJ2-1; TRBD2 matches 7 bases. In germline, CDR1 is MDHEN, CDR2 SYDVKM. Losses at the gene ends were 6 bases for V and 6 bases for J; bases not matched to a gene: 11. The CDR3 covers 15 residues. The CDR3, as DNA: TGTGCCAGCAGCCCCGTGGGGCGGGAGCCCAATGAGCAGTTCTTC. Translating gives CASSPVGREPNEQFF. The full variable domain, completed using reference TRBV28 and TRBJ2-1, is DVKVTQSSRYLVKRTGEKVFLECVQDMDHENMFWYRQDPGLGLRLIYFSYDVKMKEKGDIPEGYSVSREKKERFSLILESASTNQTSMYLCASSPVGREPNEQFFGPGTRLTVL.

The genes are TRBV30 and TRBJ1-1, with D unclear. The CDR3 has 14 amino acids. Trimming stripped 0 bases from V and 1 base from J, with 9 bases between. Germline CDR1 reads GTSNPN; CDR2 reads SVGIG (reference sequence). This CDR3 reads CAWSVLVGNTEAFF. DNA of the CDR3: TGTGCCTGGAGTGTACTCGTCGGGAACACTGAAGCTTTCTTT.

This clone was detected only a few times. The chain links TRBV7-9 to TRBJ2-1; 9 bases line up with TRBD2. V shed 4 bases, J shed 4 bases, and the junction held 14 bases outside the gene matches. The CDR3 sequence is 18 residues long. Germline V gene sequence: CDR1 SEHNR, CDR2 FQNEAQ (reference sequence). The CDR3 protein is CASSSLMNPTSGYNEQFF. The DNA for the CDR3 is TGTGCCAGCAGCTCCTTAATGAATCCGACTAGCGGATACAATGAGCAGTTCTTC.

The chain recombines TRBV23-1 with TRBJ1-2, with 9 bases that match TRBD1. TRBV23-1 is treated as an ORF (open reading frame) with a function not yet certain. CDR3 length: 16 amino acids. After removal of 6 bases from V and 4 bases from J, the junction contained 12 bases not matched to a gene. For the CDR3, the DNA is TGCGCCAGCAGCTCCTCCAGGGAGACAGGGGGCTATGGCTACACCTTC. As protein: CASSSSRETGGYGYTF.

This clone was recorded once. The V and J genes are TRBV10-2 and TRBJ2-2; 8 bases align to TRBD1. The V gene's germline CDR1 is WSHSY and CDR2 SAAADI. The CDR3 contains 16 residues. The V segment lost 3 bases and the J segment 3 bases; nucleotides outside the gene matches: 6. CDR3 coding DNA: TGCGCCAGCAGTGATTCAGGGGGCGCGGACACCGGGGAGCTGTTTTTT. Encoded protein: CASSDSGGADTGELFF.

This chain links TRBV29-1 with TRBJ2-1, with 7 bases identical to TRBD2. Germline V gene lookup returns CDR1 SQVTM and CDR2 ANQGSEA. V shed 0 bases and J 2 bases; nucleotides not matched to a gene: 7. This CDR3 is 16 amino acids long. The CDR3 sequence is CSVEDRGEGAYNEQFF. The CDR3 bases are TGCAGCGTTGAAGACCGGGGGGAAGGGGCCTACAATGAGCAGTTCTTC.

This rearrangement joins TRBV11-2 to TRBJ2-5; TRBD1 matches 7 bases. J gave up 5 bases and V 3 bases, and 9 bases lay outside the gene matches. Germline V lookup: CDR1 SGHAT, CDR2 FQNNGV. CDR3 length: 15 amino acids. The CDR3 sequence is CASSFQDRVGETQYF. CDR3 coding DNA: TGTGCCAGCAGCTTCCAAGACAGGGTTGGGGAGACCCAGTACTTC.

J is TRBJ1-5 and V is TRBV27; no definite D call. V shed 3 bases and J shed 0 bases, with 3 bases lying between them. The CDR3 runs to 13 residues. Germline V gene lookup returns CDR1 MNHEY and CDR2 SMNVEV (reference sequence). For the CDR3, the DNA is TGTGCCAGCAGTTTCTATAGCAATCAGCCCCAGCATTTT. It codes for CASSFYSNQPQHF.

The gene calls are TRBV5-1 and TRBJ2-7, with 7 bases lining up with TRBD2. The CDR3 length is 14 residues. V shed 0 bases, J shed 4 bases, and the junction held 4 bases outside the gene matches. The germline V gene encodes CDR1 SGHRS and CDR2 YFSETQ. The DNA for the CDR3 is TGCGCCAGCAGCTTGGGCGGGAGTCCGTACGAGCAGTACTTC. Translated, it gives CASSLGGSPYEQYF.

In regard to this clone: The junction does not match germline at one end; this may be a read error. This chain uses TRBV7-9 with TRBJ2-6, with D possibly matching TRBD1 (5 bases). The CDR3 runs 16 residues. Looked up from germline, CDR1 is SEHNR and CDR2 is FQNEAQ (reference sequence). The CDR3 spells CVSSPLGDSGANVLTF. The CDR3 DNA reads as TGTGTCAGCAGCCCCTTAGGGGATTCTGGGGCCAACGTCCTGACTTTC. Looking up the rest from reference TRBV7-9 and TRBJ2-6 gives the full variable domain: DTGVSQNPRHKITKRGQNVTFRCDPISEHNRLYWYRQTLGQGPEFLTYFQNEAQLEKSRLLSDRFSAERPKGSFSTLEIQRTEQGDSAMYLCVSSPLGDSGANVLTFGAGSRLTVL.

The CDR3 sequence is CASTSGQNPSRSSYEQYF. CDR3 in DNA: TGTGCCAGCACCTCGGGACAGAATCCTAGTCGCAGCTCCTACGAGCAGTACTTC. The gene calls are TRBV2 and TRBJ2-7; 7 bases map to TRBD1. The CDR3 runs 18 residues. The trim removed 7 bases at V and 0 bases at J, leaving 18 bases unmatched. CDR1 and CDR2 from the germline V gene are SNHLY and FYNNEI.

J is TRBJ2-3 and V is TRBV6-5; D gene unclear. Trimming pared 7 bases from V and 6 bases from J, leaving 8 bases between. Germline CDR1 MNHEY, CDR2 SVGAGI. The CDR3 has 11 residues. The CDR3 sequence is CASTDGDTQYF. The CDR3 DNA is TGTGCCAGCACCGACGGGGATACGCAGTATTTT.